A single sample gave rise to the 3 T cell receptor beta chains below, sequenced in a study of OX40 agonist ivuxolimab in advanced cancers. Only in-frame clones appear in the TCRdb table, and some are missing; sequencing was by immunoSEQ multiplex PCR. The sample consists of 100,000 or so clones, roughly 95% of them appearing once. Sample: CD4+ or CD8+ T cells sorted from blood, taken in a trial of the OX40 agonist ivuxolimab. The receptors here all came from an adult with an advanced solid tumor such as melanoma, head and neck, liver or kidney cancer.

This clone occurred once. The V call is TRBV5-1, the J call TRBJ2-3; D gene uncertain. CDR1 and CDR2 from the germline V gene are SGHRS and YFSETQ. The CDR3 extends over 12 amino acids. Trimming stripped 5 bases from V and 0 bases from J, with 4 bases between. The CDR3 here is CASSLSTDTQYF. In DNA, the CDR3 is TGCGCCAGCAGTCTAAGCACAGATACGCAGTATTTT.

V usage is TRBV4-3 and J usage is TRBJ2-7; TRBD2 matches 7 bases. Trimming removed 4 bases from V and 3 bases from J; junction bases left unmatched: 6. CDR3 length equals 14 residues. The germline CDR1 and CDR2 sequences are LGHNA and YSLEER. The CDR3 reads CASSLGAGDYEQYF. The CDR3 coding sequence is TGCGCCAGCAGCCTAGGGGCGGGGGACTACGAGCAGTACTTC.

V usage is TRBV6-5 and J usage is TRBJ2-5, with D tentatively TRBD1 (5 bases). Per the germline V gene, CDR1 is MNHEY and CDR2 is SVGAGI. CDR3 length: 15 residues. The V end lost 1 base, the J end lost 2 bases, and 11 bases lay between the germline ends. The CDR3 is CASSYYIDSQETQYF. In DNA, the CDR3 is TGTGCCAGCAGTTACTATATTGACAGTCAAGAGACCCAGTACTTC.